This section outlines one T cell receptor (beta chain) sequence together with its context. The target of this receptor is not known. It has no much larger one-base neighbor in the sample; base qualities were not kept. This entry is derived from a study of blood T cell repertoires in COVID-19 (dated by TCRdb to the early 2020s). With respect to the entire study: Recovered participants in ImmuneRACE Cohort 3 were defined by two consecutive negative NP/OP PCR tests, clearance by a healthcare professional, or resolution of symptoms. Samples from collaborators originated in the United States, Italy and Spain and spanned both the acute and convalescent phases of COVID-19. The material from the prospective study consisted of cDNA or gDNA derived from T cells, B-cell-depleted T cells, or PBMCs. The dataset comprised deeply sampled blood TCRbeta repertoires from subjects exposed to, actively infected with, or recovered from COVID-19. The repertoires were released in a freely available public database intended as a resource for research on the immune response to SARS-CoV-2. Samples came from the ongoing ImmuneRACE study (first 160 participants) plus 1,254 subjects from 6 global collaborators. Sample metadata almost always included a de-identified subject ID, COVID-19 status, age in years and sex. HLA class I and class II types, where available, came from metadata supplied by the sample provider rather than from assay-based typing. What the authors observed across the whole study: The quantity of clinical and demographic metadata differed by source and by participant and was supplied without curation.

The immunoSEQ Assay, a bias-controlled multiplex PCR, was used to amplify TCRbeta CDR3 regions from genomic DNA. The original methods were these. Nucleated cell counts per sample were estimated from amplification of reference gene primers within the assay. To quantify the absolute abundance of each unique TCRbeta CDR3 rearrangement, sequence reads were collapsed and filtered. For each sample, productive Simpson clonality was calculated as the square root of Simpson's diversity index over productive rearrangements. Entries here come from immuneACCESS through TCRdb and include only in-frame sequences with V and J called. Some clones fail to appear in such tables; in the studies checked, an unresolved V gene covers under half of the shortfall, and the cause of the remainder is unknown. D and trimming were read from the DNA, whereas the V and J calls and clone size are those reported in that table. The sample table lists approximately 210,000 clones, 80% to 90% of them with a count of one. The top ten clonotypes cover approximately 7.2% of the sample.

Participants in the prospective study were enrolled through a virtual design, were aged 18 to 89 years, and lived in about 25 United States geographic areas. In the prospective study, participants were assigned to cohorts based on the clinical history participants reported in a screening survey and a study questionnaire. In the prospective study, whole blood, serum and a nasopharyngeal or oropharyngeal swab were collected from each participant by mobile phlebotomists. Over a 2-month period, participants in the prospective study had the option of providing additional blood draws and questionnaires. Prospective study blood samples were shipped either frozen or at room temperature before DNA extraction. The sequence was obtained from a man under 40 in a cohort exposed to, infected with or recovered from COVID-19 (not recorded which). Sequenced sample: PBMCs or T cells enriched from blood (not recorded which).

The CDR3 protein: CASSTQGVREKLFF. The DNA sequence is given as TGTGCCAGTAGTACACAGGGTGTTCGGGAAAAACTGTTTTTT. This sequence uses TRBV19 and TRBJ1-4; TRBD1 is perhaps the D gene, given 6 matching bases. The germline V gene (reference sequence) gives CDR1 as LNHDA and CDR2 as SQIVND. Including cysteine and phenylalanine, the CDR3 has 14 amino acids. Only the CDR3 region is kept as DNA, spanning 42 bases read in frame from base 1. V and J lose 4 bases and 8 bases, and a span of 14 bases separates them.